This TCR beta chain was profiled in a study of post-analysis software for immune sequencing data. At the level of the study: Relapsing-remitting, secondary progressive and progressive-relapsing forms of multiple sclerosis all featured among disease courses. Study findings and constraints: Patients with multiple sclerosis recorded significantly lower normalized Chao1 diversity than controls, the study found. There were five TRBV segments more frequent in patients than controls, and TRBV5-6, TRBV5-1 and TRBV20-1 were among them. Under F measure analysis, samples from one preparation batch co-clustered strongly.

Researchers reported that TCR beta cDNA libraries carried unique molecular identifiers. A population of about 0.95 to 10 million T cells gave rise to 400,000 to 550,000 cDNA molecules. Using its own MiXCR run on the PCR reads, TCRdb lists one record per CDR3 protein. The sample carries hundreds of thousands of distinct CDR3 sequences, less than 45% recorded once. The CDR3 has 14 residues. Looked up from germline, CDR1 is SGHTS and CDR2 is YDEGEE. This clonotype turned up a few times. Its antigen is as yet unknown. Compared with germline, one end of the junction differs, possibly owing to a read error. The sequencing input was blood. The source is a girl aged 5-17 years with multiple sclerosis. The chain links TRBV5-8 to TRBJ1-2; D gene uncertain. The CDR3 nucleotides read TGTGCCAGCACCTTGAAGGGTTGGTCCTATGGCTACACCTTC. Its protein product is CASTLKGWSYGYTF.